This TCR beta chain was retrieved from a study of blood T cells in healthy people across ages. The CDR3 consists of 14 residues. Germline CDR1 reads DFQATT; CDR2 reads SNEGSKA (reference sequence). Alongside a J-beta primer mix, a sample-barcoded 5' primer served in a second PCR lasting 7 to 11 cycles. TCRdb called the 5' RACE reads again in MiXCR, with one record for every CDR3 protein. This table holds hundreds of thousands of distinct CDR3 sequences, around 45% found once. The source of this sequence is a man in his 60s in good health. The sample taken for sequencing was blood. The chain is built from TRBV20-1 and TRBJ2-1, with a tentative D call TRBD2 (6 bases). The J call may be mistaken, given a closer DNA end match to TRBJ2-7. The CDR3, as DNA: TGCAGTGCTAGTGCGGGGAGCTCCTACAATGAGCAGTACTTC. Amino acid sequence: CSASAGSSYNEQYF.